One and the same sample provided the 32 T cell receptor beta chains below, sequenced in a study of cytomegalovirus exposure and HLA in healthy donors. Primers included in the PCR were 60 Vbeta and 13 Jbeta primers. Profiling relied on immunoSEQ multiplex PCR, and the TCRdb table lists in-frame clones only, not all of them. The sample comprises 76,000 or so clones, about 81% of which are singletons, and around 8.9% rests with the top ten. Sequencing input: PBMCs. These receptor sequences come from a woman aged 40 to 49 in good health and CMV-seropositive.

The CDR3: CASSLQGYTEAFF. DNA for the CDR3: TGTGCCAGCAGCTTACAGGGTTATACTGAAGCTTTCTTT. The chain carries TRBV27 and TRBJ1-1; possibly TRBD1 for D (6 bases). The CDR3 spans 13 residues. In germline, CDR1 is MNHEY, CDR2 SMNVEV (reference sequence). V was cut by 6 bases and J by 5 bases, with 13 bases left in between.

The V and J genes are TRBV14 and TRBJ2-7; 9 bases line up with TRBD1. Germline CDR1 is SGHDN and CDR2 is FVKESK. CDR3 size: 16 residues. V was clipped by 2 bases and J by 3 bases; unmatched bases: 8. CDR3 in amino acids: CASSQFYPGQGYEQYF. CDR3 in DNA: TGTGCCAGCAGCCAATTTTACCCGGGACAGGGCTACGAGCAGTACTTC.

The chain employs TRBV27 and TRBJ1-6; 9 nucleotides match TRBD1. Germline CDR1 reads MNHEY; CDR2 reads SMNVEV (reference sequence). V lost 7 bases to trimming and J lost 8 bases; unmatched junction nucleotides: 6. The CDR3 is 14 amino acids. The CDR3 DNA sequence: TGTGCCAGCACCCGACAGGGGGAATATTCACCCCTCCACTTT. Its translation: CASTRQGEYSPLHF.

This clone was detected only once. The rearrangement links TRBV28 to TRBJ2-2; no definite D call. The germline gives CDR1 MDHEN, CDR2 SYDVKM. CDR3 length: 13 amino acids. V was pared by 6 bases and J by 1 base, with 6 bases between. This chain's CDR3 is CASSPGNTGELFF. The CDR3 DNA reads as TGTGCCAGCAGCCCAGGGAACACCGGGGAGCTGTTTTTT.

Of note for this clone: Germline and junction disagree at one end, which may indicate a read error. The gene calls are TRBV6-5 and TRBJ1-1, with 9 nucleotides matching TRBD1. CDR3 length: 15 amino acids. Germline values: CDR1 MNHEY, CDR2 SVGAGI. CDR3 residues: CASSYGTGTLKLFLF. Written as DNA, the CDR3 is TGTGCCAGCAGTTATGGGACAGGGACACTGAAGCTTTTCCTCTTT.

This clone turned up a few times. The rearrangement uses TRBV7-2 and TRBJ2-7; D not certain. Trimming pared 5 bases from V and 5 bases from J, leaving 7 bases between. Germline V gives CDR1 SGHTA, CDR2 FQGNSA. CDR3 length: 11 residues. The CDR3 bases are TGTGCCAGCAGCCAATACAACGAGCAGTACTTC. Protein sequence: CASSQYNEQYF.

The chain has TRBV7-9 and TRBJ1-5, with D hard to call. The V gene lost 0 bases and the J gene lost 3 bases, with 12 bases spanning the gap. CDR1 SEHNR and CDR2 FQNEAQ come from the germline V gene (reference sequence). The CDR3 contains 16 residues. This CDR3 is CASSLAHVAVNQPQHF. CDR3 DNA: TGTGCCAGCAGCTTAGCCCATGTGGCAGTCAATCAGCCCCAGCATTTT.

The V and J genes are TRBV4-2 and TRBJ2-5; 8 bases are shared with TRBD2. The CDR3 is 15 residues long. Germline CDR1 is LGHNA and CDR2 is YNFKEQ. J was trimmed by 1 base and V by 0 bases; bases with no gene match: 1. For the CDR3, the DNA is TGTGCCAGCAGCCAAGATCGGGGGGGCCAAGAGACCCAGTACTTC. The encoded protein is CASSQDRGGQETQYF.

V and J are TRBV2 and TRBJ2-1; the match to TRBD1 covers 8 bases. The germline gives CDR1 SNHLY, CDR2 FYNNEI. Trimming cost V 8 bases and J 4 bases; bases outside gene matches: 4. This CDR3 region has 13 residues. This chain's CDR3 is CASGRTGYNEQFF. The CDR3 DNA sequence: TGTGCCAGCGGCCGGACAGGGTACAATGAGCAGTTCTTC.

A single count supports this clone. The chain combines TRBV5-1 with TRBJ2-1, with TRBD2 identical over 9 bases. With 0 bases clipped from V and 7 bases from J, the junction kept 2 bases outside the gene matches. Germline V gene sequence: CDR1 SGHRS, CDR2 YFSETQ. The CDR3 totals 14 residues. This chain's CDR3 is CASSLVTSGNEQFF. The CDR3 nucleotides read TGCGCCAGCAGCTTGGTGACTAGCGGTAATGAGCAGTTCTTC.

This chain links TRBV4-3 with TRBJ2-5; 12 bases align to TRBD2. V trimming: 5 bases; J trimming: 7 bases; junction bases outside the gene matches: 2. The CDR3 totals 13 residues. CDR1 LGHNA and CDR2 YSLEER come from the germline V gene. In DNA, the CDR3 is TGCGCCAGCAGCAAGACTAGCGGGGGGACCCAGTACTTC. Protein product: CASSKTSGGTQYF.

This clone was recorded a few times. This chain uses TRBV4-3 with TRBJ2-3; 13 positions match TRBD2. Germline values: CDR1 LGHNA, CDR2 YSLEER. V trimming: 2 bases; J trimming: 5 bases; junction bases outside the gene matches: 10. The CDR3 length is 18 residues. CDR3 residues: CASSQRLPGLAGRDTQYF. The CDR3 nucleotides read TGCGCCAGCAGCCAAAGGTTACCGGGACTAGCGGGAAGAGATACGCAGTATTTT.

For the CDR3, the DNA is TGTGCCAGTAGTCCCGCTTCGGTCTTCTATGGCTACACCTTC. This sequence encodes CASSPASVFYGYTF. The rearrangement uses TRBV19 and TRBJ1-2; D is uncertain. This CDR3 has 14 residues. V dropped 5 bases and J dropped 4 bases, with 14 bases sitting between them. Germline V gives CDR1 LNHDA, CDR2 SQIVND (reference sequence).

A single count supports this clone. This chain connects TRBV10-3 to TRBJ1-1; TRBD1 matches 10 bases. Looked up from germline, CDR1 is ENHRY and CDR2 is SYGVKD. This CDR3 has 14 residues. J lost 1 base, V lost 6 bases, and 2 bases had no gene match. The CDR3 reads CAIRGQGGNTEAFF. The CDR3 region has the DNA TGTGCCATCAGAGGACAGGGGGGGAACACTGAAGCTTTCTTT.

V usage is TRBV7-7 and J usage is TRBJ2-3, with a possible D match to TRBD1 (5 bases). The germline V gene has CDR1 SSHAT and CDR2 FNYEAQ (reference sequence). The germline V and J ends were trimmed by 5 bases and 1 base, with 13 bases remaining between them. The CDR3 is 15 amino acids. CDR3 in DNA: TGTGCCAGCAGCCCTGGGGCCAGGGGCACAGATACGCAGTATTTT. Its protein is CASSPGARGTDTQYF.

This clone is deemed medium-sized. The sample has other DNA sequences that encode this CDR3 too. The V gene is TRBV29-1, the J gene TRBJ1-1; D gene ambiguous. The V end was cut by 4 bases, the J end by 5 bases, with 17 bases between. This CDR3 has 14 amino acids. Germline CDR1 SQVTM, CDR2 ANQGSEA. The CDR3 spells CSVVIRSPGTEAFF. DNA of the CDR3: TGCAGCGTTGTAATCCGGAGCCCTGGAACTGAAGCTTTCTTT.

This clone was observed a few times. The chain couples TRBV10-3 to TRBJ1-1; the D gene is possibly TRBD1 (6 bases). Germline loops: CDR1 ENHRY, CDR2 SYGVKD. With 11 bases removed from V and 10 bases from J, the gap between germline ends came to 20 bases. CDR3 length equals 12 residues. CDR3 sequence reads: CALRGGGFGAFF. The CDR3 region has the DNA TGTGCCCTGCGCGGGGGGGGCTTCGGAGCTTTCTTT.

CDR3 DNA sequence: TGTGCCAGTAGTATGTGGGGCGGACAGGAGTTCTATGGCTACACCTTC. As protein: CASSMWGGQEFYGYTF. V is TRBV19 and J is TRBJ1-2, with TRBD1 identical over 7 bases. The V gene end was trimmed by 3 bases and the J gene end by 4 bases; junction bases not matched to a gene: 11. Germline V gene lookup returns CDR1 LNHDA and CDR2 SQIVND (reference sequence). This CDR3 spans 16 amino acids.

This chain uses TRBV7-9 with TRBJ1-1, with D perhaps matching TRBD1 (5 bases). Trimming pared 3 bases from V and 1 base from J, leaving 15 bases between. The CDR3 totals 16 residues. Germline-derived CDR1 and CDR2 are SEHNR and FQNEAQ (reference sequence). The CDR3: CASSFLAGERNTEAFF. DNA of the CDR3: TGTGCCAGCAGCTTTCTAGCGGGGGAGAGGAACACTGAAGCTTTCTTT.

The chain employs TRBV19 and TRBJ2-5; TRBD1 aligns across 7 bases. The J call is in doubt because the DNA end fits TRBJ2-7 better. There are 14 residues in the CDR3. Germline values: CDR1 LNHDA, CDR2 SQIVND (reference sequence). CDR3 DNA sequence: TGTGCCAGTAGTATTTCTGCAGGGGGCTACGAGCAGTACTTC. Amino acids: CASSISAGGYEQYF.

The V and J genes are TRBV7-2 and TRBJ1-3; 7 nucleotides line up with TRBD1. V lost 8 bases to trimming and J lost 4 bases; unmatched junction nucleotides: 5. This CDR3 has 13 residues. Germline V gene sequence: CDR1 SGHTA, CDR2 FQGNSA. CDR3 in DNA: TGTGCCAGCCAAACAGGGGTCGGAAACACCATATATTTT. As protein: CASQTGVGNTIYF.

The V and J genes are TRBV20-1 and TRBJ1-2, with 8 bases that match TRBD1. The CDR3 totals 10 residues. Germline CDR1 reads DFQATT; CDR2 reads SNEGSKA (reference sequence). In DNA form, the CDR3 reads TGCGGGGGACAGGACTATGGCTACACCTTC. It translates to CGGQDYGYTF.

The genes are TRBV5-1 and TRBJ2-7; 9 bases align to TRBD1. J was trimmed by 4 bases and V by 4 bases; bases with no gene match: 6. The CDR3 runs to 14 residues. Germline V CDR1 and CDR2: SGHRS, YFSETQ. CDR3: CASSVGDRAYEQYF. The CDR3 DNA reads TGCGCCAGCAGCGTGGGGGACAGGGCTTACGAGCAGTACTTC.

This clone was detected only a few times. This chain links TRBV6-6 with TRBJ1-1; D is unresolved. The CDR3 has 14 residues. V lost 6 bases to trimming and J lost 2 bases, with 13 bases between them. Germline lookup yields CDR1 MNHNY and CDR2 SVGAGI (reference sequence). The CDR3 region is CASRTLLANTEAFF. CDR3 DNA: TGTGCCAGCAGGACGTTGCTAGCCAACACTGAAGCTTTCTTT.

The CDR3 protein is CASRRRTNTGELFF. In DNA, the CDR3 is TGTGCCAGCCGAAGGCGGACGAACACCGGGGAGCTGTTTTTT. The rearrangement uses TRBV2 and TRBJ2-2; the D is unclear. V was shortened by 8 bases and J by 0 bases, with 10 bases between the two germline ends. In germline, CDR1 is SNHLY, CDR2 FYNNEI. CDR3 length equals 14 residues.

This clone was seen a few times. The rearrangement joins TRBV9 to TRBJ2-3; 12 nucleotides match TRBD1. This CDR3 region has 20 residues. In germline, CDR1 is SGDLS, CDR2 YYNGEE. The trim removed 0 bases at V and 1 base at J, leaving 12 bases unmatched. CDR3: CASSVAGTGGGLSGTDTQYF. Here the CDR3 DNA reads TGTGCCAGCAGCGTAGCCGGGACAGGGGGCGGTCTGAGTGGCACAGATACGCAGTATTTT. Filled out from reference TRBV9 and TRBJ2-3, the complete variable domain reads DSGVTQTPKHLITATGQRVTLRCSPRSGDLSVYWYQQSLDQGLQFLIQYYNGEERAKGNILERFSAQQFPDLHSELNLSSLELGDSALYFCASSVAGTGGGLSGTDTQYFGPGTRLTVL.

This clone was observed a few times. This rearrangement joins TRBV4-1 to TRBJ2-7, with D perhaps TRBD2 (6 bases). Germline CDR1 MGHRA, CDR2 YSYEKL. CDR3 length: 14 amino acids. The V end was cut by 4 bases, the J end by 6 bases, with 16 bases between. CDR3 loop: CASSPGLRGTEQYF. DNA of the CDR3: TGCGCCAGCAGCCCAGGACTAAGAGGGACCGAGCAGTACTTC.

The V call is TRBV29-1, the J call TRBJ1-4, with D possibly TRBD1 on 6 matching bases. V dropped 7 bases and J dropped 7 bases, with 19 bases sitting between them. The V gene's germline CDR1 is SQVTM and CDR2 ANQGSEA. This CDR3 spans 14 amino acids. The CDR3 region has the DNA TGCAGCGCTTCAGGACAGTCCCAATTTGAAAAACTGTTTTTT. Its translation is CSASGQSQFEKLFF.

A single count supports this clone. V and J are TRBV4-1 and TRBJ1-4, with D maybe TRBD1 (5 bases). Germline V CDR1 and CDR2: MGHRA, YSYEKL. Deletions cut 6 bases from V and 4 bases from J, with 12 bases between. The CDR3 is 14 residues long. The CDR3 sequence: CASSRGGGNEKLFF. The CDR3 DNA reads TGCGCCAGCAGTCGGGGGGGTGGTAATGAAAAACTGTTTTTT.

The chain's CDR3 is CASSPRTGGNSPLHF. The CDR3 DNA reads TGTGCCAGCAGCCCCAGGACAGGGGGGAATTCACCCCTCCACTTT. The rearrangement links TRBV7-2 to TRBJ1-6; 10 bases line up with TRBD1. This CDR3 comprises 15 residues. V was clipped by 5 bases and J by 7 bases; unmatched bases: 5. Germline values: CDR1 SGHTA, CDR2 FQGNSA.

This chain joins TRBV7-3 and TRBJ2-1; 8 bases are shared with TRBD1. Germline V gives CDR1 SGHTA, CDR2 FQGTGA. The CDR3 length is 15 residues. The V segment lost 3 bases and the J segment 4 bases; nucleotides outside the gene matches: 5. As DNA, the CDR3 is TGTGCCAGCAGCTTGTCAGGGGGCGCATACAATGAGCAGTTCTTC. Protein product: CASSLSGGAYNEQFF.

The CDR3 spells CASTWGVGAQETQYF. DNA for the CDR3: TGCGCCAGCACATGGGGGGTAGGGGCCCAAGAGACCCAGTACTTC. The gene calls are TRBV5-1 and TRBJ2-5; maybe TRBD2 (6 bases). The CDR3 covers 15 residues. V lost 6 bases and J lost 1, with 16 bases in between. From germline, CDR1 is SGHRS and CDR2 YFSETQ.